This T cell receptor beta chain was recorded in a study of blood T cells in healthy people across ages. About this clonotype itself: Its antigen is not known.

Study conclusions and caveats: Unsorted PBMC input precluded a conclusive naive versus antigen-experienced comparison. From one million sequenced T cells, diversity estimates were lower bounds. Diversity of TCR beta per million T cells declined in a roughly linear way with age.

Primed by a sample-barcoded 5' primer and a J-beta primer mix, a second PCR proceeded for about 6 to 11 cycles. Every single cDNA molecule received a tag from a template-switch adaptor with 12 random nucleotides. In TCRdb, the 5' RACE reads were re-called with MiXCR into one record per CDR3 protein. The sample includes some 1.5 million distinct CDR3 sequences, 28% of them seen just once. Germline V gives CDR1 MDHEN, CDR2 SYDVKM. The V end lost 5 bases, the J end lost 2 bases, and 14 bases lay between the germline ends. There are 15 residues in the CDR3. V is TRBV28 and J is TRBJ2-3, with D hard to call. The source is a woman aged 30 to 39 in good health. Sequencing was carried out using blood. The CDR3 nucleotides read TGTGCCAGCAGTCCCCCGGGCTCCTACACAGATACGCAGTATTTT. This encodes CASSPPGSYTDTQYF.